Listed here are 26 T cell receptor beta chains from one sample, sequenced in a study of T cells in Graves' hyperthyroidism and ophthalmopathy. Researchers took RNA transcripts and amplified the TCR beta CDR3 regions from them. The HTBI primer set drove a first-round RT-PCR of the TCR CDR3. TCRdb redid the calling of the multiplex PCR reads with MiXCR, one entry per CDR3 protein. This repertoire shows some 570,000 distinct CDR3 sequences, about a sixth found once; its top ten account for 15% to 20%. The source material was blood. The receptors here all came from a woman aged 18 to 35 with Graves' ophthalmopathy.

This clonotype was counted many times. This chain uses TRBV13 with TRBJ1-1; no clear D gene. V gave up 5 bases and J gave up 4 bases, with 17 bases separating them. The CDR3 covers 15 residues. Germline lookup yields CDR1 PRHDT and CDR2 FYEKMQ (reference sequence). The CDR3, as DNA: TGTGCCAGCAGCCCCCACGAAGGGCCGGGCACTGAAGCTTTCTTT. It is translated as CASSPHEGPGTEAFF.

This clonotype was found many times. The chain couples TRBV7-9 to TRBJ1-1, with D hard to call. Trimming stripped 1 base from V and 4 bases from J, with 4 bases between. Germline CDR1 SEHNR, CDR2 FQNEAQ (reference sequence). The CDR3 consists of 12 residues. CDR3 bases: TGTGCCAGCAGCTTAGTATCCACTGAAGCTTTCTTT. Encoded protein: CASSLVSTEAFF.

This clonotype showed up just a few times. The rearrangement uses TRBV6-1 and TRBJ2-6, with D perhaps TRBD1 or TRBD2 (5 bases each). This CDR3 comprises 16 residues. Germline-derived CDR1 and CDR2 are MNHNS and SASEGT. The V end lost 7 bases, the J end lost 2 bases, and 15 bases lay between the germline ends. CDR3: CASTGGARAGANVLTF. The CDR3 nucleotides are TGTGCCAGCACTGGGGGTGCCCGGGCTGGGGCCAACGTCCTGACTTTC.

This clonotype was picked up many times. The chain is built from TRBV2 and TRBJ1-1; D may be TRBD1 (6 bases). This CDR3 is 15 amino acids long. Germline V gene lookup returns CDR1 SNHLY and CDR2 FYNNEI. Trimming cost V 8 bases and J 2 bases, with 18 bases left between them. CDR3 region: CASAAAGDLNTEAFF. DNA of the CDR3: TGTGCCAGCGCGGCCGCAGGGGACCTAAACACTGAAGCTTTCTTT. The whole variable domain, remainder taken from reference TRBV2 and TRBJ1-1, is EPEVTQTPSHQVTQMGQEVILRCVPISNHLYFYWYRQILGQKVEFLVSFYNNEISEKSEIFDDQFSVERPDGSNFTLKIRSTKLEDSAMYFCASAAAGDLNTEAFFGQGTRLTVV.

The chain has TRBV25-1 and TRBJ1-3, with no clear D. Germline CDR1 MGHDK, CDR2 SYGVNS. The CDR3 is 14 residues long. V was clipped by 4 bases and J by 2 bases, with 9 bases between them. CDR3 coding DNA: TGTGCCAGCAGTGGACAAGAACCTGGAAACACCATATATTTT. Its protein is CASSGQEPGNTIYF.

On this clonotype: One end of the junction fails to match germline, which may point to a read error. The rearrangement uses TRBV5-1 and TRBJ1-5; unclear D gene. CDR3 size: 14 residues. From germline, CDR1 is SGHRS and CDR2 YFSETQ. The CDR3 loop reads CAGSPDGSNQPQHF. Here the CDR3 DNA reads TGCGCCGGCAGCCCCGACGGTAGCAATCAGCCCCAGCATTTT.

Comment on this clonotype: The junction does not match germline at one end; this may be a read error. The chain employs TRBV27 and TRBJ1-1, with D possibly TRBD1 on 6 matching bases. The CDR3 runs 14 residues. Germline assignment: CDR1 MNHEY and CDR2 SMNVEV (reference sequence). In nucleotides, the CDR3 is TGTGCCAGCGGTTTACAGGGTGGCAACACTGAAGCTTTCTTT. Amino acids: CASGLQGGNTEAFF.

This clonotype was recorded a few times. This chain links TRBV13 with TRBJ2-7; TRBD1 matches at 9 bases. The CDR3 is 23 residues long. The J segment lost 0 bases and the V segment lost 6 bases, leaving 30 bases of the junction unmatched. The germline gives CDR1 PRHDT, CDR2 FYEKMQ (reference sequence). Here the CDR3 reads CASRLRDKAGVRSSQGASYEQYF. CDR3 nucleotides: TGTGCCAGCAGACTTAGGGACAAGGCGGGGGTGCGGTCCTCACAGGGGGCCTCCTACGAGCAGTACTTC.

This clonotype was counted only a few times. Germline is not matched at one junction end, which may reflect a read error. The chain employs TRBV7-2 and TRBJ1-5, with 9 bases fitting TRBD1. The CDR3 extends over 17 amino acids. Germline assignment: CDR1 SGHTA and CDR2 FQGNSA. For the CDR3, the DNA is TGCGCCAGCAGCCAACAATCGGGACAGGGAAGCAATCAGCCCCAGCATTTT. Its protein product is CASSQQSGQGSNQPQHF.

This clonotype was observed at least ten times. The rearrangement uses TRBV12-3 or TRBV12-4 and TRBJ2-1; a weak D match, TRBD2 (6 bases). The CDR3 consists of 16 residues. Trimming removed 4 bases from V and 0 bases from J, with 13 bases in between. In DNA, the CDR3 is TGTGCCAGCAGTTCGAGAACTAGCAGCTCCTACAATGAGCAGTTCTTC. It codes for CASSSRTSSSYNEQFF.

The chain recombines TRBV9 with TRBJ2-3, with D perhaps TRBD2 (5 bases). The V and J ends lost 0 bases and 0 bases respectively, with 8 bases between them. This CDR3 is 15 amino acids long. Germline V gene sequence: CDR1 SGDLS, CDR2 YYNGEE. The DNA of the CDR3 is TGTGCCAGCAGCGTAGCCCCGGGGAGCACAGATACGCAGTATTTT. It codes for CASSVAPGSTDTQYF.

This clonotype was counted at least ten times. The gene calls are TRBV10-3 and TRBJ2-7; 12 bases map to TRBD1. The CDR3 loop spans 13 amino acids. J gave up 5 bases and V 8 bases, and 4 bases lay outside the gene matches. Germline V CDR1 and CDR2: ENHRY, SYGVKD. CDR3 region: CAIGGQGANEQYF. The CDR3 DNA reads TGTGCCATCGGGGGACAGGGGGCAAACGAGCAGTACTTC.

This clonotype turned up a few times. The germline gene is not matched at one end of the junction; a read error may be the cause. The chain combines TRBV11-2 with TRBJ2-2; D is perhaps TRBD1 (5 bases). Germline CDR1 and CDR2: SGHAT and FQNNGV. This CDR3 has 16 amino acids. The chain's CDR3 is CASSFHDRDLTRELFF. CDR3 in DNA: TGTGCCAGCAGCTTCCACGACAGAGACCTCACCAGGGAGCTGTTTTTT.

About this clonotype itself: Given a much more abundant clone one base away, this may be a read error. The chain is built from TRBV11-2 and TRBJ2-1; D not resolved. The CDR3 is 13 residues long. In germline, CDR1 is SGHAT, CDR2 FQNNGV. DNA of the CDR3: TGTGCCAGCAGCTTAGATTTCAGCAATGGGCAGTTCTTC. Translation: CASSLDFSNGQFF.

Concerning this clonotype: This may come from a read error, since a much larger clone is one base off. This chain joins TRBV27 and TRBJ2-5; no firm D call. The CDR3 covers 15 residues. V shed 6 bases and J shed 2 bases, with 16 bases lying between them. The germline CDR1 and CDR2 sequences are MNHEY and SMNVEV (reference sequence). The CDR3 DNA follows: TGTGCCAGCAGCCTCGGCGCTTATACACAAGAGACCCAGTACTTC. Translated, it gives CASSLGAYTQETQYF.

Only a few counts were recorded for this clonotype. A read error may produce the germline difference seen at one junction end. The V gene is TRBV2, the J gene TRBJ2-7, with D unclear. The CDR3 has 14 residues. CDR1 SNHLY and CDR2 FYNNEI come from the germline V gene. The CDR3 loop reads CASSEGSAPYKQYF. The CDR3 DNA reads TGTGCCAGCAGTGAAGGGAGCGCTCCCTACAAGCAGTACTTC.

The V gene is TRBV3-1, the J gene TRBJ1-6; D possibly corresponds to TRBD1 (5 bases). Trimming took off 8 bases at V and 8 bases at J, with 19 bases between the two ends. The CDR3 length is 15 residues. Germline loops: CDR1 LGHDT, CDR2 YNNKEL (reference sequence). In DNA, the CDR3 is TGTGCCAGCCGCCGGGGCGTCCTAAAGGATTCACCCCTCCACTTT. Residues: CASRRGVLKDSPLHF. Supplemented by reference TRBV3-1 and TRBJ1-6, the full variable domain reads DTAVSQTPKYLVTQMGNDKSIKCEQNLGHDTMYWYKQDSKKFLKIMFSYNNKELIINETVPNRFSPKSPDKAHLNLHINSLELGDSAVYFCASRRGVLKDSPLHFGNGTRLTVT.

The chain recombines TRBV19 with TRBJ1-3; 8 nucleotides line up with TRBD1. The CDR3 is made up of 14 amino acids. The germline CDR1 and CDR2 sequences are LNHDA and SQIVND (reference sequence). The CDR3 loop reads CGAGTGLSGNTIYF. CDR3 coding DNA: TGTGGGGCCGGGACAGGCCTCTCTGGAAACACCATATATTTT.

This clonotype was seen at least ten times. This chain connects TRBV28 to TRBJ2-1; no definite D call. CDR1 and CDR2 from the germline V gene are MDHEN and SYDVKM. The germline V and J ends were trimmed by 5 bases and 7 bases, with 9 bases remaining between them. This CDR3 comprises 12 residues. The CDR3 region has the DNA TGTGCCAGCAGTCCCCACGGGAATGAGCAGTTCTTC. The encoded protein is CASSPHGNEQFF. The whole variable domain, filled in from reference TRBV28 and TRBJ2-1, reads DVKVTQSSRYLVKRTGEKVFLECVQDMDHENMFWYRQDPGLGLRLIYFSYDVKMKEKGDIPEGYSVSREKKERFSLILESASTNQTSMYLCASSPHGNEQFFGPGTRLTVL.

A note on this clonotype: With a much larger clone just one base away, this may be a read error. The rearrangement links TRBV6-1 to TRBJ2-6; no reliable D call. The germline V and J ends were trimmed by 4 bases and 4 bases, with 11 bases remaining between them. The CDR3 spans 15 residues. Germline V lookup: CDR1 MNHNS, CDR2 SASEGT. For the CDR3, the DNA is TGTGCCAGCAGTGTTCTCCCCCTAGGGGCCAACGTCCTGACTTTC. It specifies CASSVLPLGANVLTF.

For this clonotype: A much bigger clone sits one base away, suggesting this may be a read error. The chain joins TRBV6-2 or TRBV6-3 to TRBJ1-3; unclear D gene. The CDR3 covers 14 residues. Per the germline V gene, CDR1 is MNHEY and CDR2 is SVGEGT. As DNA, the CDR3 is TGTGCCAGCAGTTACTTGGAGGCTGGAAACACCATACATTTT. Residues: CASSYLEAGNTIHF.

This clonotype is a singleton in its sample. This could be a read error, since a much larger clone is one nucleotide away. CDR3 nucleotides: TGCAGTGCTAGTCCCGCGGGACAGCTGAACACTGAAACTTTCTTT. This sequence encodes CSASPAGQLNTETFF. The chain uses TRBV20-1 and TRBJ1-1, with 7 bases that match TRBD1. This CDR3 has 15 amino acids. Germline CDR1 is DFQATT and CDR2 is SNEGSKA (reference sequence).

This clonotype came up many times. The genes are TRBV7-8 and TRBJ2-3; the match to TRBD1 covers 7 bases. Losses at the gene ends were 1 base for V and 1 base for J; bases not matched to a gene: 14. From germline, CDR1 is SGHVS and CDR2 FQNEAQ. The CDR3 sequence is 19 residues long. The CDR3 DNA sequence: TGTGCCAGCAGCTTAGTTAGTAGTTTTAGGGGGCACCGCACAGATACGCAGTATTTT. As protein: CASSLVSSFRGHRTDTQYF.

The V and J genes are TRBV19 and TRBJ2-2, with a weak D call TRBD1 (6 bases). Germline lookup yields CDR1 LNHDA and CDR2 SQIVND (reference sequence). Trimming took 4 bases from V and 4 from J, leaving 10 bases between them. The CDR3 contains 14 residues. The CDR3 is CASSTRTATGELFF. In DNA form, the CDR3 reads TGTGCCAGTAGTACCCGGACAGCCACCGGGGAGCTGTTTTTT.

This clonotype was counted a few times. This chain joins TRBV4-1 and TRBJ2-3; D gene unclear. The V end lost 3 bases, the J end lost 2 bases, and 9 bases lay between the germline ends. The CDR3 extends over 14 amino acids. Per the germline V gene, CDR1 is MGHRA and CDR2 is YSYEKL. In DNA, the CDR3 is TGCGCCAGCAGCCAGGTACACTTCACAGATACGCAGTATTTT. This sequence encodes CASSQVHFTDTQYF.

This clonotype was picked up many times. CDR3 DNA: TGTGCCTGGAGTGTAACGGAGCGGGGGGTAACAGATACGCAGTATTTT. Translation: CAWSVTERGVTDTQYF. V and J are TRBV30 and TRBJ2-3; 9 bases match TRBD2. The CDR3 spans 16 residues. CDR1 is GTSNPN, CDR2 SVGIG, per germline (reference sequence). After removal of 0 bases from V and 3 bases from J, the junction contained 7 bases not matched to a gene.